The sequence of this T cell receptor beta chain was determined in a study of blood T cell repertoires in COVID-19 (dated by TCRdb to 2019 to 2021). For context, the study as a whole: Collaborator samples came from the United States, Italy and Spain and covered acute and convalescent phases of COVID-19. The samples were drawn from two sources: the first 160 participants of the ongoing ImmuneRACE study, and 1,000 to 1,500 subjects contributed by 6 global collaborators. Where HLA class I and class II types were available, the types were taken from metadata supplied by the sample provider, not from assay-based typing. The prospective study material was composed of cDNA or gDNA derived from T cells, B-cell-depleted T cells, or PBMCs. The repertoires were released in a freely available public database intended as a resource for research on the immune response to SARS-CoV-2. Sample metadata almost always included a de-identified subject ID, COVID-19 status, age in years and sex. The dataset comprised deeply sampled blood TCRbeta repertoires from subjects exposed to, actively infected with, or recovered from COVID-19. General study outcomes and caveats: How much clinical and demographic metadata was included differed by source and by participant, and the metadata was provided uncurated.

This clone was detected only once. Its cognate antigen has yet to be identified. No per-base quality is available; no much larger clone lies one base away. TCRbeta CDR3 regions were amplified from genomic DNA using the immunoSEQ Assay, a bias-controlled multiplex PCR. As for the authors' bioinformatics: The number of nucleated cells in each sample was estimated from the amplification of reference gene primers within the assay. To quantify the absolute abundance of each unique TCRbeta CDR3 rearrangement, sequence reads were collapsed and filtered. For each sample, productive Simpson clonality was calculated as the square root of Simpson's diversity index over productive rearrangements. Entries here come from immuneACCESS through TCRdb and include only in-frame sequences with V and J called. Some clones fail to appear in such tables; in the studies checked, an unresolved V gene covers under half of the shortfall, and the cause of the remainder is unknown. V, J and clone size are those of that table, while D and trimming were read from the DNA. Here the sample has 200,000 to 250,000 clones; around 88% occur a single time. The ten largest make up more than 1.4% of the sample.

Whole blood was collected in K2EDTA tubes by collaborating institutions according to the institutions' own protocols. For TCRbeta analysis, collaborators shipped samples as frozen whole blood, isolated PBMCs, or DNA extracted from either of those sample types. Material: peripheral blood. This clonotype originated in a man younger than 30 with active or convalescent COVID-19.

The DNA is TGTGCCAGCAGTCGTACACTAGCGGCGAACTACAATGAGCAGTTCTTC. Translated, it reads CASSRTLAANYNEQFF. Recombination joined TRBV27 with TRBJ2-1; 8 central nucleotides agree with TRBD2. Taken from cysteine to phenylalanine, the CDR3 has 16 residues. Only the CDR3 region is kept as DNA, spanning 48 bases read in frame from base 1. CDR1 is given as MNHEY and CDR2 as SMNVEV, both from the germline V gene (reference sequence). Trimming accounts for 5 bases at V and 3 bases at J, while the number of junction bases matched to no gene is 9.